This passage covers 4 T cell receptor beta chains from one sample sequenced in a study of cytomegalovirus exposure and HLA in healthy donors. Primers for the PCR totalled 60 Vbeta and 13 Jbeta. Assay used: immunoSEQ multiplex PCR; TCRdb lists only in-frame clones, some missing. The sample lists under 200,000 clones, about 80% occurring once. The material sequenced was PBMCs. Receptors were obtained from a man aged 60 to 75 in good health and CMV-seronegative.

The CDR3 region is CASSSGHIAEAFF. DNA for the CDR3: TGTGCCAGCAGCTCGGGACATATCGCTGAAGCTTTCTTT. The J gene is TRBJ1-1, the V gene TRBV11-3; D may be TRBD1 (6 bases). CDR1 and CDR2 (germline): SGHNT, YENEEA. Trimming stripped 4 bases from V and 6 bases from J, with 12 bases between. The CDR3 is made up of 13 amino acids.

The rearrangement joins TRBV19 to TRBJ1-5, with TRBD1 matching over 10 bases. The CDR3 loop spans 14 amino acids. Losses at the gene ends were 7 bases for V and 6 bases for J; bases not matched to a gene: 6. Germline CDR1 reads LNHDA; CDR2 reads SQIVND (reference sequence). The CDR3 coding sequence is TGTGCCAGTACTGGGACAGGGGAAAGTCAGCCCCAGCATTTT. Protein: CASTGTGESQPQHF.

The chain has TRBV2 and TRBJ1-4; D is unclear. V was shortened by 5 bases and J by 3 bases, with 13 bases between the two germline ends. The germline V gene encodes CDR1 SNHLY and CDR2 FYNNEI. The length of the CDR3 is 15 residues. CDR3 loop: CASSPMRLSNEKLFF. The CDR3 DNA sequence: TGTGCCAGCAGTCCAATGAGGCTGTCTAATGAAAAACTGTTTTTT.

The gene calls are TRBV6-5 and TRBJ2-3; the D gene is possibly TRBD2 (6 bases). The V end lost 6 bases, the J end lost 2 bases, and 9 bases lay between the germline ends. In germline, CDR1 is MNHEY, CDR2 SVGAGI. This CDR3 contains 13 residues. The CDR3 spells CASSRGLTDTQYF. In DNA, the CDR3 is TGTGCCAGCAGCCGGGGACTCACAGATACGCAGTATTTT.